Shown below are 28 T cell receptor beta chains from a single sample sequenced in a study of cytomegalovirus exposure and HLA in healthy donors (dated by TCRdb to the late 2010s). Library method: the immunoSEQ multiplex PCR assay. For the multiplex PCR, a mixture combining 60 forward primers for TCR Vbeta segments and 13 reverse primers for TCR Jbeta segments was used. TCRdb retrieved this table from immuneACCESS and kept in-frame rearrangements only. Not all clones are present; in checked studies, unresolved V genes account for under half, and no reason is known for the remainder. For this sample there are more than 95,000 clones; 8% to 10% appear just once. The ten largest account for 3% of the sample. What was sequenced was PBMCs. All receptors derive from a young man in good health and CMV-seronegative.

The chain carries TRBV19 and TRBJ2-1; the D is unclear. This CDR3 spans 16 amino acids. CDR1 LNHDA and CDR2 SQIVND come from the germline V gene (reference sequence). With 0 bases removed from V and 12 bases from J, the gap between germline ends came to 21 bases. CDR3 in amino acids: CASSIDTTLRVYGQFF. Here the CDR3 DNA reads TGTGCCAGTAGTATAGACACCACCTTGAGAGTTTATGGGCAGTTCTTC.

The rearrangement joins TRBV6-1 to TRBJ1-2, with D maybe TRBD1 (6 bases). Trimming removed 10 bases from V and 2 bases from J, with 14 bases in between. The CDR3 is 13 residues long. Looked up from germline, CDR1 is MNHNS and CDR2 is SASEGT. CDR3 sequence reads: CATEGGANYGYTF. CDR3 DNA sequence: TGTGCCACCGAGGGGGGGGCGAACTATGGCTACACCTTC.

The CDR3 region is CASSLGGGASDTQYF. In nucleotides, the CDR3 is TGTGCCAGCAGCTTAGGAGGGGGGGCCTCAGATACGCAGTATTTT. The chain links TRBV11-3 to TRBJ2-3; possibly TRBD2 for D (7 bases). The V end lost 1 base, the J end lost 4 bases, and 12 bases lay between the germline ends. There are 15 residues in the CDR3. The germline gives CDR1 SGHNT, CDR2 YENEEA.

The chain carries TRBV2 and TRBJ1-1; maybe TRBD1 (5 bases). The V gene lost 3 bases and the J gene lost 6 bases, with 11 bases spanning the gap. The CDR3 has 13 residues. From germline, CDR1 is SNHLY and CDR2 FYNNEI. CDR3 sequence: CASSDRVTAEAFF. The CDR3 coding sequence is TGTGCCAGCAGTGACAGGGTCACGGCTGAAGCTTTCTTT.

The sample holds a few counts of this clone. The chain employs TRBV30 and TRBJ2-7; TRBD2 aligns across 7 bases. The J segment lost 4 bases and the V segment lost 1 base, leaving 4 bases of the junction unmatched. The germline V gene has CDR1 GTSNPN and CDR2 SVGIG (reference sequence). The CDR3 has 13 amino acids. The CDR3 sequence is CAWSGGGWYEQYF. CDR3 bases: TGTGCCTGGAGTGGCGGGGGATGGTACGAGCAGTACTTC. Together with reference TRBV30 and TRBJ2-7, the CDR3 gives the full variable domain: SQTIHQWPATLVQPVGSPLSLECTVEGTSNPNLYWYRQAAGRGLQLLFYSVGIGQISSEVPQNLSASRPQDRQFILSSKKLLLSDSGFYLCAWSGGGWYEQYFGPGTRLTVT.

The gene calls are TRBV18 and TRBJ2-1; weak D call: TRBD1 (6 bases). Trimming stripped 3 bases from V and 8 bases from J, with 8 bases between. Germline V gene data show CDR1 as KGHSH and CDR2 as LQKENI. The CDR3 length is 12 residues. For the CDR3, the DNA is TGTGCCAGCTCACCGGGACAACATGAGCAGTTCTTC. It yields the protein CASSPGQHEQFF.

The chain combines TRBV30 with TRBJ2-7; TRBD2 might be the D (5 bases). CDR3 size: 13 residues. From germline, CDR1 is GTSNPN and CDR2 SVGIG (reference sequence). V was trimmed by 2 bases and J by 3 bases, leaving 11 bases between them. CDR3 in amino acids: CAWSKGGYYEQYF. CDR3 DNA: TGTGCCTGGAGTAAAGGAGGATACTACGAGCAGTACTTC.

The chain is built from TRBV19 and TRBJ1-1; D might be TRBD1 (6 bases). The CDR3 contains 13 residues. Per the germline V gene, CDR1 is LNHDA and CDR2 is SQIVND (reference sequence). The V end was cut by 6 bases, the J end by 1 base, with 9 bases between. The DNA for the CDR3 is TGTGCCAGTAGCTGGGACAAGAACACTGAAGCTTTCTTT. Protein product: CASSWDKNTEAFF.

This clone was observed a handful of times. The rearrangement uses TRBV28 and TRBJ2-7; maybe TRBD2 (5 bases). Germline V CDR1 and CDR2: MDHEN, SYDVKM. The length of the CDR3 is 14 residues. V was pared by 5 bases and J by 7 bases, with 18 bases between. CDR3 DNA: TGTGCCAGCAGTCCCGGGTCTCACGCGGGTGAGCAGTACTTC. Its translation: CASSPGSHAGEQYF.

The rearrangement links TRBV7-2 to TRBJ2-2, with D perhaps TRBD2 (6 bases). The ends were cut back, 3 bases at V and 5 bases at J, with 10 bases in the middle. This CDR3 is built from 14 residues. Germline V CDR1 and CDR2: SGHTA, FQGNSA. The CDR3 DNA reads as TGTGCCAGCAGCTTGCGCGGGGTGACCGGGGAGCTGTTTTTT. It yields the protein CASSLRGVTGELFF. Looking up the rest from reference TRBV7-2 and TRBJ2-2 gives the full variable domain: GAGVSQSPSNKVTEKGKDVELRCDPISGHTALYWYRQSLGQGLEFLIYFQGNSAPDKSGLPSDRFSAERTGGSVSTLTIQRTQQEDSAVYLCASSLRGVTGELFFGEGSRLTVL.

The table lists this clone with a few counts. J is TRBJ2-2 and V is TRBV2; TRBD2 matches 8 bases. The CDR3 has 16 amino acids. The trim removed 6 bases at V and 0 bases at J, leaving 6 bases unmatched. CDR1 and CDR2 from the germline V gene are SNHLY and FYNNEI. CDR3 in DNA: TGTGCCAGCAGGGGAACTAGCGGTACGAACACCGGGGAGCTGTTTTTT. Protein product: CASRGTSGTNTGELFF.

J is TRBJ2-3 and V is TRBV6-1; TRBD2 matches at 9 bases. This CDR3 region has 14 residues. V shed 6 bases and J 4 bases; nucleotides not matched to a gene: 5. In germline, CDR1 is MNHNS, CDR2 SASEGT. Here the CDR3 DNA reads TGTGCCAGCAGCTCAGCGGGGGGTGCAGATACGCAGTATTTT. Its translation: CASSSAGGADTQYF.

The table lists this clone with a few counts. The chain couples TRBV5-4 to TRBJ1-1, with D possibly being TRBD1 (6 bases). Germline loops: CDR1 SGHNT, CDR2 YYREEE (reference sequence). V gave up 4 bases and J gave up 0 bases, with 13 bases separating them. The CDR3 is made up of 15 amino acids. The CDR3 is CASSLPTGMNTEAFF. The CDR3 DNA sequence: TGTGCCAGCAGCCTACCGACAGGAATGAACACTGAAGCTTTCTTT.

The genes are TRBV6-5 and TRBJ2-1, with TRBD2 as a possible D gene (6 bases). Germline loops: CDR1 MNHEY, CDR2 SVGAGI. This CDR3 comprises 15 residues. V lost 8 bases, J lost 4 bases, and 18 bases lay in between. CDR3 coding DNA: TGTGCCAGCGGTTTAGTGGGGGGAATTTACAATGAGCAGTTCTTC. Amino acid sequence: CASGLVGGIYNEQFF.

The V and J genes are TRBV6-5 and TRBJ1-2, with D possibly TRBD1 on 5 matching bases. The CDR3 is 15 amino acids. Per the germline V gene, CDR1 is MNHEY and CDR2 is SVGAGI. Trimming pared 2 bases from V and 6 bases from J, leaving 16 bases between. The CDR3 is CASSYMGSGVHGYTF. The DNA for the CDR3 is TGTGCCAGCAGTTACATGGGGTCGGGGGTACATGGCTACACCTTC.

This clone was detected only a few times. This rearrangement joins TRBV30 to TRBJ2-3; TRBD1 aligns across 7 bases. Germline assignment: CDR1 GTSNPN and CDR2 SVGIG (reference sequence). CDR3 size: 14 residues. With 4 bases clipped from V and 0 bases from J, the junction kept 4 bases outside the gene matches. CDR3 in amino acids: CAWNRQGSTDTQYF. The CDR3 nucleotides read TGTGCCTGGAACCGACAGGGTAGCACAGATACGCAGTATTTT. The full variable domain, rest sourced from reference TRBV30 and TRBJ2-3, is SQTIHQWPATLVQPVGSPLSLECTVEGTSNPNLYWYRQAAGRGLQLLFYSVGIGQISSEVPQNLSASRPQDRQFILSSKKLLLSDSGFYLCAWNRQGSTDTQYFGPGTRLTVL.

The V call is TRBV25-1, the J call TRBJ2-5, with a possible D match to TRBD2 (5 bases). The DNA end favors TRBJ2-7, so the J call may be wrong. CDR3 size: 12 residues. The germline V gene has CDR1 MGHDK and CDR2 SYGVNS. The CDR3 region is CASSGGLYEQYF. The CDR3 DNA reads as TGTGCCAGCAGTGGAGGGCTCTACGAGCAGTACTTC.

This clone was seen a handful of times. The chain is built from TRBV7-9 and TRBJ2-7, with a tentative D call TRBD2 (6 bases). The CDR3 is made up of 12 amino acids. Germline lookup yields CDR1 SEHNR and CDR2 FQNEAQ (reference sequence). The germline V and J ends were trimmed by 8 bases and 2 bases, with 10 bases remaining between them. This CDR3 reads CASGGNTYEQYF. As DNA, the CDR3 is TGTGCCAGCGGCGGGAACACCTACGAGCAGTACTTC.

This clone has just a few counts. V gene TRBV7-9 combines with J gene TRBJ1-3; 7 nucleotides agree with TRBD1. Germline V gene sequence: CDR1 SEHNR, CDR2 FQNEAQ (reference sequence). V lost 7 bases to trimming and J lost 2 bases; unmatched junction nucleotides: 11. The CDR3 totals 16 residues. CDR3 residues: CASIQRGQAAGNTIYF. As DNA, the CDR3 is TGTGCCAGCATCCAAAGGGGGCAAGCTGCTGGAAACACCATATATTTT.

This clone appeared a few times. V usage is TRBV7-9 and J usage is TRBJ2-5, with a possible D match to TRBD2 (5 bases). The V end lost 5 bases, the J end lost 0 bases, and 7 bases lay between the germline ends. The CDR3 contains 13 residues. From germline, CDR1 is SEHNR and CDR2 FQNEAQ (reference sequence). The CDR3 nucleotides are TGTGCCAGCAGCCCGGGGTACCAAGAGACCCAGTACTTC. This translates into CASSPGYQETQYF.

The chain is built from TRBV19 and TRBJ2-1; 7 bases are shared with TRBD2. Germline loops: CDR1 LNHDA, CDR2 SQIVND (reference sequence). There are 14 residues in the CDR3. V shed 2 bases and J 6 bases; nucleotides not matched to a gene: 4. The chain's CDR3 is CASSILSGPNEQFF. The CDR3 nucleotides are TGTGCCAGTAGTATACTTAGCGGGCCCAATGAGCAGTTCTTC.

This clone came up a few times. The chain employs TRBV4-3 and TRBJ2-3; 7 bases match TRBD1. The CDR3 is 15 residues long. CDR1 LGHNA and CDR2 YSLEER come from the germline V gene. V shed 6 bases and J 0 bases; nucleotides not matched to a gene: 6. CDR3 bases: TGCGCCAGCAGTTTTGGGGGACAGAGCACAGATACGCAGTATTTT. Translation gives CASSFGGQSTDTQYF.

This clone occurred a few times. This chain uses TRBV25-1 with TRBJ2-5; no clear D. The CDR3 spans 11 residues. CDR1 is MGHDK and CDR2 is SYGVNS in the germline V gene. Trimming shortened V by 6 bases and J by 7 bases, and 9 bases separated the two germline ends. CDR3 loop: CASSTGGTQYF. The DNA for the CDR3 is TGTGCCAGCAGCACTGGTGGGACCCAGTACTTC.

The chain carries TRBV7-9 and TRBJ2-2; weak D call: TRBD1 (5 bases). Germline V CDR1 and CDR2: SEHNR, FQNEAQ (reference sequence). Deletions cut 6 bases from V and 1 base from J, with 12 bases between. The CDR3 covers 15 residues. DNA for the CDR3: TGTGCCAGCAGATTACCCGGACAGAACACCGGGGAGCTGTTTTTT. Protein sequence: CASRLPGQNTGELFF.

The chain couples TRBV28 to TRBJ2-5, with D perhaps TRBD2 (6 bases). Trimming removed 5 bases from V and 5 bases from J, with 9 bases in between. The CDR3 contains 12 residues. Per the germline V gene, CDR1 is MDHEN and CDR2 is SYDVKM. Here the CDR3 DNA reads TGTGCCAGCAGTGCGGGGAAGGAGACCCAGTACTTC. Translating gives CASSAGKETQYF. The variable domain in full, with the rest retrieved from reference TRBV28 and TRBJ2-5, is DVKVTQSSRYLVKRTGEKVFLECVQDMDHENMFWYRQDPGLGLRLIYFSYDVKMKEKGDIPEGYSVSREKKERFSLILESASTNQTSMYLCASSAGKETQYFGPGTRLLVL.

The gene calls are TRBV5-4 and TRBJ2-7, with D unresolved. The CDR3 consists of 15 residues. V gave up 0 bases and J gave up 4 bases, with 14 bases separating them. Germline CDR1 and CDR2: SGHNT and YYREEE (reference sequence). The CDR3 DNA sequence: TGTGCCAGCAGCTTGGAAGTGGCCTCCAGTTACGAGCAGTACTTC. Encoded protein: CASSLEVASSYEQYF.

This chain connects TRBV11-2 to TRBJ1-1; D gene unclear. The CDR3 extends over 15 amino acids. V was cut by 1 base and J by 0 bases, with 9 bases left in between. Germline CDR1 SGHAT, CDR2 FQNNGV. DNA of the CDR3: TGTGCCAGCAGCTTAGGCGCCACCCTGAACACTGAAGCTTTCTTT. As protein: CASSLGATLNTEAFF.

The chain employs TRBV7-2 and TRBJ2-4; TRBD2 agrees at 11 bases. V shed 4 bases, J shed 1 base, and the junction held 3 bases outside the gene matches. The CDR3 is made up of 16 amino acids. Germline V gives CDR1 SGHTA, CDR2 FQGNSA. CDR3 sequence: CASSSSSGRAKNIQYF. DNA of the CDR3: TGTGCCAGCAGCTCTTCTAGCGGGAGGGCCAAAAACATTCAGTACTTC.